This T cell receptor (beta chain) appears in the sequencing data of a study of siplizumab effects on memory and regulatory T cells. The assay was immunoSEQ multiplex PCR, and TCRdb's table has in-frame clones only and misses some. The sample includes 87,000 or so clones, roughly 94% of them seen just once. V was trimmed by 8 bases and J by 2 bases, leaving 9 bases between them. The CDR3 loop spans 12 amino acids. CDR1 is SNHLY, CDR2 FYNNEI, per germline. Points from the study as a whole: Unstimulated subsets accounted for the mapping of only a minor share of the clones that were alloreactive.

On this clone itself: No antigen is known for it.

This receptor was taken from a human donor in good health. This chain connects TRBV2 to TRBJ2-5, with D possibly TRBD2 on 5 matching bases. What was sequenced was non-Treg CD4+ T cells sorted from blood. CDR3 loop: CASGGGQETQYF. CDR3 bases: TGTGCCAGCGGCGGAGGACAAGAGACCCAGTACTTC. Together with reference TRBV2 and TRBJ2-5, the CDR3 gives the full variable domain: EPEVTQTPSHQVTQMGQEVILRCVPISNHLYFYWYRQILGQKVEFLVSFYNNEISEKSEIFDDQFSVERPDGSNFTLKIRSTKLEDSAMYFCASGGGQETQYFGPGTRLLVL.